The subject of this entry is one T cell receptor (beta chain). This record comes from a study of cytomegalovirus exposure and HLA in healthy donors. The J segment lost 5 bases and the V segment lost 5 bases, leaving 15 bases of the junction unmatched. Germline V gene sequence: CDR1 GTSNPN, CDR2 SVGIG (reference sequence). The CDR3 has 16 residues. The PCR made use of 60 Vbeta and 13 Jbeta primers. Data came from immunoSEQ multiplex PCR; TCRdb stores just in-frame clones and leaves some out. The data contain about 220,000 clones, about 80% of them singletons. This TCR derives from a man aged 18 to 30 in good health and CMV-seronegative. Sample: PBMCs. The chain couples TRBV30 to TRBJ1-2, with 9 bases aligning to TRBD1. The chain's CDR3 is CAWFQLSGTGKYGYTF. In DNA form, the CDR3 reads TGTGCCTGGTTTCAACTTTCCGGGACAGGGAAGTATGGCTACACCTTC.